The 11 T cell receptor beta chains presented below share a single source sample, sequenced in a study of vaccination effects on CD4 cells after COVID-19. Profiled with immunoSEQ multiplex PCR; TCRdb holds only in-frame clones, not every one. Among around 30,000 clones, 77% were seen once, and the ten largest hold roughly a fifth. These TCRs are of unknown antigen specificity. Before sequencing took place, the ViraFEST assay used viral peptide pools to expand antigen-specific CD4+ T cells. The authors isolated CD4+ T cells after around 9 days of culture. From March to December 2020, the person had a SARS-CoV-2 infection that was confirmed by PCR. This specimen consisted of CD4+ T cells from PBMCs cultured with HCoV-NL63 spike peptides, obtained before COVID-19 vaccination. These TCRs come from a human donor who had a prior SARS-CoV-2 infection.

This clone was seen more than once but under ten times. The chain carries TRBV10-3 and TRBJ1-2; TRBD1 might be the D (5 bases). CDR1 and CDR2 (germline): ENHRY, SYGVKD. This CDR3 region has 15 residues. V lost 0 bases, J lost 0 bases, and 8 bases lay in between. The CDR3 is CAISESGGTNYGYTF. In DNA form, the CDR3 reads TGTGCCATCAGTGAGTCCGGGGGGACTAACTATGGCTACACCTTC.

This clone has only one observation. CDR3 residues: CASSGSKGEKLFF. In DNA, the CDR3 is TGTGCCAGTAGTGGGTCCAAGGGAGAAAAACTGTTTTTT. V and J are TRBV19 and TRBJ1-4; D ambiguous. CDR1 and CDR2 from the germline V gene are LNHDA and SQIVND (reference sequence). The CDR3 runs to 13 residues. V was pared by 5 bases and J by 8 bases, with 12 bases between.

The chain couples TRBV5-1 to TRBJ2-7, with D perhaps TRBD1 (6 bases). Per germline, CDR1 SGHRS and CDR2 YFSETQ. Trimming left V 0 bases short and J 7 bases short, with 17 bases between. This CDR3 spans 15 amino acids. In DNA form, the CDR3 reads TGCGCCAGCAGCTTGGGCCCAGGGGCGGCCCGGGAGCAGTACTTC. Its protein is CASSLGPGAAREQYF.

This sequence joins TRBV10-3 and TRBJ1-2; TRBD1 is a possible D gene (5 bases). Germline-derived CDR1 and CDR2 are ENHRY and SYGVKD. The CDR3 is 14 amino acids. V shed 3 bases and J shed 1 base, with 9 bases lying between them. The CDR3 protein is CAISDQQGNYGYTF. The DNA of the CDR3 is TGTGCCATCAGTGATCAGCAGGGTAACTATGGCTACACCTTC.

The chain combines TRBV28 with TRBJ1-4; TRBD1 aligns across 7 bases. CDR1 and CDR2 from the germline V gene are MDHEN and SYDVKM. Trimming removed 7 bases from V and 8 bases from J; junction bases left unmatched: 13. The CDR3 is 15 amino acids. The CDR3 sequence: CASTDPRQGNEKLFF. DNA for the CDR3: TGTGCCAGCACCGATCCAAGACAGGGCAACGAAAAACTGTTTTTT.

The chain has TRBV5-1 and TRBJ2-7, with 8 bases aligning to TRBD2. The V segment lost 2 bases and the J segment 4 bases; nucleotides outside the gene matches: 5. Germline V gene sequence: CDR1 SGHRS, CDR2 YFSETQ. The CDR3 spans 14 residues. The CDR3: CASSLAGDSYEQYF. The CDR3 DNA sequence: TGCGCCAGCAGCTTAGCGGGGGACTCATACGAGCAGTACTTC.

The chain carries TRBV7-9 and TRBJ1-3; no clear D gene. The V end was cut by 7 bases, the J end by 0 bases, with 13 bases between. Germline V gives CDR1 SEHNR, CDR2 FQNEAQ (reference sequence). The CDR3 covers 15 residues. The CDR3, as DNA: TGTGCCAGCACCATAGGGAGGAACTCTGGAAACACCATATATTTT. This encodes CASTIGRNSGNTIYF.

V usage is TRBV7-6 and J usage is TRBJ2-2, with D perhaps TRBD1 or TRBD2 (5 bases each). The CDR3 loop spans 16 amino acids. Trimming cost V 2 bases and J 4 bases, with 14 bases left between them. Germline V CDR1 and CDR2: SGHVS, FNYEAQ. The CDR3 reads CASSLWTSRGTGELFF. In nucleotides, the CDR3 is TGTGCCAGCAGCTTATGGACGTCGAGGGGCACCGGGGAGCTGTTTTTT. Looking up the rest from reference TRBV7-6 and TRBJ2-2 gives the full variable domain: GAGVSQSPRYKVTKRGQDVALRCDPISGHVSLYWYRQALGQGPEFLTYFNYEAQQDKSGLPNDRFSAERPEGSISTLTIQRTEQRDSAMYRCASSLWTSRGTGELFFGEGSRLTVL.

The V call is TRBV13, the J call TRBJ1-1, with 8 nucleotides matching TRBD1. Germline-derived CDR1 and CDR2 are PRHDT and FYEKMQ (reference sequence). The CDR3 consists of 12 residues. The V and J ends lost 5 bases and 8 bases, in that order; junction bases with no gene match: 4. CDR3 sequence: CASSLRDREAFF. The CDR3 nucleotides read TGTGCCAGCAGCCTCCGGGACAGGGAAGCTTTCTTT.

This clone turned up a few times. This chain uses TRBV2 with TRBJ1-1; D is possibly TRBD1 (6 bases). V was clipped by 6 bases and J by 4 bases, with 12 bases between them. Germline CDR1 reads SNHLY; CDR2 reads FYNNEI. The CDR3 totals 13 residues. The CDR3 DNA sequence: TGTGCCAGCAGCAGAGGGGGATCCACTGAAGCTTTCTTT. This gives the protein CASSRGGSTEAFF.

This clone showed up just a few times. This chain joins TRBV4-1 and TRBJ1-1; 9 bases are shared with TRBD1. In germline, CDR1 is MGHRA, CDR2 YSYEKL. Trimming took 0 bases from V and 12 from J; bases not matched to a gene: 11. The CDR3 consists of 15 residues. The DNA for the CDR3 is TGCGCCAGCAGCCAAGATTCGATCCAGACAGGGGGATCTTTCTTT. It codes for CASSQDSIQTGGSFF.